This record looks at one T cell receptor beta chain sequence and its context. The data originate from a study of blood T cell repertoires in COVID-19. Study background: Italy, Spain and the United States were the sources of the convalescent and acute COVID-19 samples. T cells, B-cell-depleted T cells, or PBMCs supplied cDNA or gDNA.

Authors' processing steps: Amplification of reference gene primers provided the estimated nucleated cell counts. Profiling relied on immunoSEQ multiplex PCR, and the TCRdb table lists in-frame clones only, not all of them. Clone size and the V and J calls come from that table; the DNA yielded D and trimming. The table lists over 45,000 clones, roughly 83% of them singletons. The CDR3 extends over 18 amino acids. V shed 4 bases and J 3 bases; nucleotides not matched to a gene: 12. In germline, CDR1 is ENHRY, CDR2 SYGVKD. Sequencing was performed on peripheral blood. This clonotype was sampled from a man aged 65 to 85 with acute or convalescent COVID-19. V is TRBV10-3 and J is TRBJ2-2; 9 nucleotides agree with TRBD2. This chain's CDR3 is CAISASVRGGSDTGELFF. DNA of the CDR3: TGTGCCATCAGTGCCTCAGTGCGGGGGGGCTCAGACACCGGGGAGCTGTTTTTT.